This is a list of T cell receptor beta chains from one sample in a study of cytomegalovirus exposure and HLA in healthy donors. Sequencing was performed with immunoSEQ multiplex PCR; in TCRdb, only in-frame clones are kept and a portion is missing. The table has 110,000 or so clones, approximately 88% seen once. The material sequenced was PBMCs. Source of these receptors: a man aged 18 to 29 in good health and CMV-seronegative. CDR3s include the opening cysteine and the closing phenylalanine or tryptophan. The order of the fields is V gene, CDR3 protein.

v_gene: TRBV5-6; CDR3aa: CASSLSSLDTIYF
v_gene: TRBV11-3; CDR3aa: CASSPGGTYEQYF
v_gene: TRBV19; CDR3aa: CASSISTSGYTGELFF
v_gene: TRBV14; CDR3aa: CASSQDRVGTDTQYF
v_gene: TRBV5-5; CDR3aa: CASSLTFSGAPDTQYF
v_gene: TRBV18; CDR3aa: CASSPAGVGQGRGYTF
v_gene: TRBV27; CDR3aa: CASSPQGSGLSYEQYF
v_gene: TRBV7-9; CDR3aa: CASSDQGFNEQFF
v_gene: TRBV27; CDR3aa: CASSFAGDSYGYTF
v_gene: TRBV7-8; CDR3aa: CASSLVFSGQAKYEQYF
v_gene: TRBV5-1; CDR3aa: CASSPFGDYTYEQYF
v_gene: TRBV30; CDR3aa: CAWSARTDGEQYF
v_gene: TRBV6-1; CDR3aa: CASSGPGLAVSSYEQYF
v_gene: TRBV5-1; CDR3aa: CASRQTSGTDTQYF
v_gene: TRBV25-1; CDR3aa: CASSDFYNEQFF
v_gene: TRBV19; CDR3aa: CASSLFGTNNEQFF
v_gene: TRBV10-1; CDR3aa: CASSIAGGPQKYNEQFF
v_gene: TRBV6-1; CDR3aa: CASRKGQGEDYEQFF
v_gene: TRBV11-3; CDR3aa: CASSPHTGELFF
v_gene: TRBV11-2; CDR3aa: CASSLNPEPSLWQYF
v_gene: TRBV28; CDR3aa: CASSPTGGPPSNYGYTF
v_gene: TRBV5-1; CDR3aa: CASTFSGTRSSNGELFF
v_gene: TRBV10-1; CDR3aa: CASSASRGTSGTKQYF
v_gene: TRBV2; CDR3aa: CASSGQGAYEQYF
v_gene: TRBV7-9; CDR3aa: CASSTPTVHYGYTF
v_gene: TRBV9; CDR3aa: CASSVGTGMTYEQYF
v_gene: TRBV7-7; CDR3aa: CASSSGLTYEQYF
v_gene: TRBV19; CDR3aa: CASTPRGSTEAFF
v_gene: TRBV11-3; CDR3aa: CASSSAVHNEQFF
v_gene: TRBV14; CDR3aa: CASGVIDEQFF
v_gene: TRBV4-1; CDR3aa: CASSQQGRGYEQYF
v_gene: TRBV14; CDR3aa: CASSPTSGGAETQYF
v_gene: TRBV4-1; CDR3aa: CASSQAASGRYEQYF
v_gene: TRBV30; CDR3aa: CAWSNPKRTVNTEAFF
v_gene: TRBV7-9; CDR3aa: CASSYGLWNEQFF
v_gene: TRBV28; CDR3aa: CAGRDRGDQPQHF
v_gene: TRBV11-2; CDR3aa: CASSAGGTYEQYF
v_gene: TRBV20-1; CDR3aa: CSAGDTDTQYF
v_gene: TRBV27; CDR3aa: CASSGSREGSQPQHF
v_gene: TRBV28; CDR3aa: CASSLSGRGPQETQYF
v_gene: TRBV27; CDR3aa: CASSTGNYGYTF
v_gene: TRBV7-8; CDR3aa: CASSFGNSWDTQYF
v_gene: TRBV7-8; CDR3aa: CASSLGLGGTEAFF